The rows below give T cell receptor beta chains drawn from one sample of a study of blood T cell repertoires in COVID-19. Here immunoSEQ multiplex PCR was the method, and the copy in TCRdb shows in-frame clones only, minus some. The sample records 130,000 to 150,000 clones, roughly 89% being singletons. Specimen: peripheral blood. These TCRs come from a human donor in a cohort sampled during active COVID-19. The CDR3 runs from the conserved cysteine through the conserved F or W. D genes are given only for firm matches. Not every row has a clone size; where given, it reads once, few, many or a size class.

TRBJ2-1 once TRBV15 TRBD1 CATSRIKGQGENEQFF TGTGCCACCAGCAGGATCAAAGGGCAGGGGGAGAATGAGCAGTTCTTC
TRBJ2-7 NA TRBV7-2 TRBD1 CASSRPGQGAYEQYF TGTGCCAGCAGCCGGCCCGGCCAGGGGGCATACGAGCAGTACTTC
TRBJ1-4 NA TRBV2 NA CASIRDTYEKLFF TGTGCCAGCATTCGGGACACATACGAAAAACTGTTTTTT
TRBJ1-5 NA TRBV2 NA CASSDPGSDQPQHF TGTGCCAGCAGTGATCCGGGGTCCGATCAGCCCCAGCATTTT
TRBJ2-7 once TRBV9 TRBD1 CASSSRGRDEQYF TGTGCCAGCAGTAGCAGGGGGCGAGACGAGCAGTACTTC
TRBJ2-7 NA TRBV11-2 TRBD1 CASSLEGQGWAYEQYF TGTGCCAGCAGCTTAGAGGGACAGGGGTGGGCCTACGAGCAGTACTTC
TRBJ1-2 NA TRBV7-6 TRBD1 CASSSYTQGVYGYTF TGTGCCAGCAGCTCCTATACACAGGGGGTCTATGGCTACACCTTC
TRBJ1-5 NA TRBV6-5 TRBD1 CASTGQGDNQPQHF TGTGCCAGCACGGGACAGGGCGACAATCAGCCCCAGCATTTT
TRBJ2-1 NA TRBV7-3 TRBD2 CASTLAGGRTHEQFF TGTGCCAGCACCTTAGCGGGGGGCCGGACGCATGAGCAGTTCTTC
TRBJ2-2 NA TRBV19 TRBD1 CASRSGQGIGELFF TGTGCCAGTAGATCGGGACAGGGAATCGGGGAGCTGTTTTTT
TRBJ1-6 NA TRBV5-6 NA CASSSPYSPLHF TGTGCCAGCAGCTCCCCTTATTCACCCCTCCACTTT
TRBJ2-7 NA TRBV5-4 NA CASSLGEDEQYF TGTGCCAGCAGCTTGGGTGAGGACGAGCAGTACTTC
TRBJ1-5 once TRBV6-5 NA CASTSSGSNQPQHF TGTGCCAGCACGTCTTCAGGGAGCAATCAGCCCCAGCATTTT
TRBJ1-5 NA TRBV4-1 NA CASNRVPGQPQHF TGCGCCAGCAATCGCGTCCCGGGTCAGCCCCAGCATTTT
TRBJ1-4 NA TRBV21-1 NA CASSKGGQGRTNEKLFF TGTGCCAGCAGCAAAGGGGGACAGGGTCGGACTAATGAAAAACTGTTTTTT
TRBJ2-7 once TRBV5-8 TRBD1 CASSWGTGVPYEQYF TGTGCCAGCAGCTGGGGGACAGGGGTCCCCTACGAGCAGTACTTC
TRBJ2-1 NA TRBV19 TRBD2 CASSAELAGGYNEQFF TGTGCCAGTAGTGCGGAACTAGCGGGGGGGTACAATGAGCAGTTCTTC
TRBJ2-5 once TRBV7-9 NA CASSLIALGSRETQYF TGTGCCAGCAGCTTAATAGCCCTAGGGAGTAGGGAGACCCAGTACTTC
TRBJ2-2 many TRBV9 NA CASSVAGVDTGELFF TGTGCCAGCAGCGTAGCGGGGGTCGACACCGGGGAGCTGTTTTTT
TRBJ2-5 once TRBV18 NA CASSPPGHSWKTQYF TGTGCCAGCTCACCACCGGGACACTCTTGGAAGACCCAGTACTTC
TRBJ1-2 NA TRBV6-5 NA CASKPTGYYGYTF TGTGCCAGCAAACCTACAGGCTACTATGGCTACACCTTC
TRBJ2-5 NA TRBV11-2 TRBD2 CASSPLAGGQTQYF TGTGCCAGCAGCCCCCTAGCGGGGGGACAGACCCAGTACTTC
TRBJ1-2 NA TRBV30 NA CAYQSGFRDYGYTF TGTGCCTACCAAAGTGGGTTTCGGGACTATGGCTACACCTTC
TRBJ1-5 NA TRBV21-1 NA CASRNGTGHNLCNQPQHF TGTGCCAGCAGAAACGGGACAGGCCACAACCTTTGCAATCAGCCCCAGCATTTT
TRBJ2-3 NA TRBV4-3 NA CASSQEREVDTQYF TGCGCCAGCAGCCAAGAGAGGGAGGTAGATACGCAGTATTTT
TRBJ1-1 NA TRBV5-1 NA CASSLGGGDTEAFF TGCGCCAGCAGCTTGGGCGGCGGTGACACTGAAGCTTTCTTT